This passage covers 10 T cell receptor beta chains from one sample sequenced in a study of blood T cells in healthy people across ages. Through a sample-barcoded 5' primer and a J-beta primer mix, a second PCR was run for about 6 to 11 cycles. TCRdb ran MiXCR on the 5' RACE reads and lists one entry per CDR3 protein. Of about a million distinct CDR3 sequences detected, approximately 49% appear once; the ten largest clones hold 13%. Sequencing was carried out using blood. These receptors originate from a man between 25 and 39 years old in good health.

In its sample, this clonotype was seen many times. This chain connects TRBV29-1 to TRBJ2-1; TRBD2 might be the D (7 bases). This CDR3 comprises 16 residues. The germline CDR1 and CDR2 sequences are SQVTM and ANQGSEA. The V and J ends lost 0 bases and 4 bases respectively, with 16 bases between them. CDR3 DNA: TGCAGCGTTGAAGATTCGGGCGGGGGCTTATACAATGAGCAGTTCTTC. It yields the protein CSVEDSGGGLYNEQFF.

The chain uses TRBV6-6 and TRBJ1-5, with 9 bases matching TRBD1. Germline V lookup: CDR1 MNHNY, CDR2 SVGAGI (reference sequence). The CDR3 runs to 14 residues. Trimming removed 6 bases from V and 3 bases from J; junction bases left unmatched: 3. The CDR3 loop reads CASRLQGANQPQHF. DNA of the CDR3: TGTGCCAGCAGACTACAGGGGGCCAATCAGCCCCAGCATTTT.

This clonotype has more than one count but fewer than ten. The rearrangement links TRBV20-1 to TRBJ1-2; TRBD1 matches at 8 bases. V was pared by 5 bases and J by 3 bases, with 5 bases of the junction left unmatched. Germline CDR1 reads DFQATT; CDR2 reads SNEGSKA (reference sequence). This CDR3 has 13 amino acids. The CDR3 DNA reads TGCAGTGCTCCGGACAGGGAAGACTATGGCTACACCTTC. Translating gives CSAPDREDYGYTF.

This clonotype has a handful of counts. The CDR3 spells CASSYSSGVEQYF. CDR3 coding DNA: TGTGCCAGCAGTTACTCTTCGGGGGTCGAGCAGTACTTC. The chain carries TRBV6-5 and TRBJ2-7; possible D gene TRBD2, 6 bases. The CDR3 length is 13 residues. The V gene's germline CDR1 is MNHEY and CDR2 SVGAGI. The V gene lost 0 bases and the J gene lost 6 bases, with 9 bases spanning the gap.

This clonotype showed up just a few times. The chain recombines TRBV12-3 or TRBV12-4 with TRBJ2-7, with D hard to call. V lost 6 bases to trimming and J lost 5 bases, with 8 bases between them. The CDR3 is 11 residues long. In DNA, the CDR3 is TGTGCCAGCAGCCCGGACCACGAGCAGTACTTC. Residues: CASSPDHEQYF.

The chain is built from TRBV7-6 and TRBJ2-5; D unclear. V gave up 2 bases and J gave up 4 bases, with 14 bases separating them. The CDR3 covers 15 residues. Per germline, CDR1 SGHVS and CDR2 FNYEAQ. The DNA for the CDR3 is TGTGCCAGCAGCTTATATTCGACGCCGGGAGAGACCCAGTACTTC. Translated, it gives CASSLYSTPGETQYF.

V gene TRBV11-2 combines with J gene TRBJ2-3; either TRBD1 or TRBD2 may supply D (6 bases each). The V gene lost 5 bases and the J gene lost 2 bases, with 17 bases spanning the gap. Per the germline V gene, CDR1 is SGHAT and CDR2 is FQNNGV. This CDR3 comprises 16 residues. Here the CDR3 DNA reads TGTGCCAGCAGCCCCTGGAGGGGGGCGCCCACAGATACGCAGTATTTT. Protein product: CASSPWRGAPTDTQYF. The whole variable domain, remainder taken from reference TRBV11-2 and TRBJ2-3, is EAGVAQSPRYKIIEKRQSVAFWCNPISGHATLYWYQQILGQGPKLLIQFQNNGVVDDSQLPKDRFSAERLKGVDSTLKIQPAKLEDSAVYLCASSPWRGAPTDTQYFGPGTRLTVL.

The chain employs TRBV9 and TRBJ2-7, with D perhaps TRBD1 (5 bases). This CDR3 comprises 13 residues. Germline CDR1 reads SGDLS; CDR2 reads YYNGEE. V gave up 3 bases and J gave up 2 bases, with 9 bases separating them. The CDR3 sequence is CASSAGYPYEQYF. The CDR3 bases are TGTGCCAGCAGCGCAGGGTACCCCTACGAGCAGTACTTC.

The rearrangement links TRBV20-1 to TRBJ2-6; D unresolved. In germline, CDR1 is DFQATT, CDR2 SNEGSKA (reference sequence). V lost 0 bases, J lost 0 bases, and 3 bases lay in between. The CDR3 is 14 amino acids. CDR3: CSARDYSGANVLTF. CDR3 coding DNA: TGCAGTGCTAGAGATTACTCTGGGGCCAACGTCCTGACTTTC.

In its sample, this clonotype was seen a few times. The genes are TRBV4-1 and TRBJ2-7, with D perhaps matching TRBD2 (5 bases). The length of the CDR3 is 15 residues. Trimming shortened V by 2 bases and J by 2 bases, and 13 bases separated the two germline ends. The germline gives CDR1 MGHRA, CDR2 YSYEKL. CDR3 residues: CASSQQDWSTYEQYF. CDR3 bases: TGCGCCAGCAGCCAACAGGACTGGTCTACCTACGAGCAGTACTTC.